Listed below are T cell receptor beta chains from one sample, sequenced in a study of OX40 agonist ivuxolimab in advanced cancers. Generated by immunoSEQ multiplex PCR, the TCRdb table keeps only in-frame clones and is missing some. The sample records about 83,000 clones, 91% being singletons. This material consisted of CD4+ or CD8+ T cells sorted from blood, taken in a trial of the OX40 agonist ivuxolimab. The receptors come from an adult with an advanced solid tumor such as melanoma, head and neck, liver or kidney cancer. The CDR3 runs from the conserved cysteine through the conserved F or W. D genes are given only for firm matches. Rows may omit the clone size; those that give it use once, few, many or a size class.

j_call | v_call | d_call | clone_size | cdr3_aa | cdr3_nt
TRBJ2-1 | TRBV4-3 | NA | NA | CASSQDWATYHNEQFF | TGCGCCAGCAGCCAAGATTGGGCTACCTACCACAATGAGCAGTTCTTC
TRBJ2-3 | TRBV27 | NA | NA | CASFGGFTDTQYF | TGTGCCAGCTTCGGCGGATTCACAGATACGCAGTATTTT
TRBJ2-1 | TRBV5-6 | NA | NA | CASSSGNYNEQFF | TGTGCCAGCAGCTCTGGAAACTACAATGAGCAGTTCTTC
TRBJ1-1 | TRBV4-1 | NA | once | CASSQEGGRAAEAFF | TGCGCCAGCAGCCAAGAGGGGGGGAGGGCTGCTGAAGCTTTCTTT
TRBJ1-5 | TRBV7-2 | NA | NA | CASSFGPNQPQHF | TGTGCCAGCAGCTTTGGGCCCAATCAGCCCCAGCATTTT
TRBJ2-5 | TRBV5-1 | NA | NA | CASQTVGAQYQETQYF | TGCGCCAGCCAGACTGTAGGGGCCCAGTACCAAGAGACCCAGTACTTC
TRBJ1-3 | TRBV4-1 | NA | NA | CASSPSGGRSGNTIYF | TGCGCCAGCAGCCCGTCAGGAGGGCGCTCTGGAAACACCATATATTTT
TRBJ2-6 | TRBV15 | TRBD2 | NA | CATSRGLSGANVLTF | TGTGCCACCAGCAGGGGACTATCTGGGGCCAACGTCCTGACTTTC
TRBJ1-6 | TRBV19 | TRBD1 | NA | CASSWTGTGEHGSPLHF | TGTGCCAGTAGTTGGACCGGGACAGGGGAACATGGGTCACCCCTCCACTTT
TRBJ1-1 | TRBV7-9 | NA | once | CASSLSGSRTEAFF | TGTGCCAGCAGCTTAAGTGGGTCGCGTACTGAAGCTTTCTTT
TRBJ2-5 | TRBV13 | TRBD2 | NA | CASSPLVLAGDQETQYF | TGTGCCAGCAGTCCTTTGGTCCTAGCGGGAGACCAAGAGACCCAGTACTTC
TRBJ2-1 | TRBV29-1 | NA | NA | CSVEEGGHEQFF | TGCAGCGTTGAAGAGGGGGGCCATGAGCAGTTCTTC
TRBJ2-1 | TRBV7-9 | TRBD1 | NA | CASLGQGAYNEQFF | TGTGCCAGCCTCGGACAGGGGGCGTACAATGAGCAGTTCTTC
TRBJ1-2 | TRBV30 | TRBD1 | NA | CAWSGWLGGQVKVIYGYTF | TGTGCCTGGAGTGGATGGTTGGGTGGACAGGTCAAAGTGATCTATGGCTACACCTTC
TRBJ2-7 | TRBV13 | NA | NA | CASSPPSSYEQYF | TGTGCCAGCAGCCCTCCTAGCTCCTACGAGCAGTACTTC
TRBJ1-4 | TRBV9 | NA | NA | CASSVGGFDEKLFF | TGTGCCAGCAGCGTAGGGGGCTTCGATGAAAAACTGTTTTTT
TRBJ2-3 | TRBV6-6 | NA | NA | CASRYTDTQYF | TGTGCCAGCAGGTACACAGATACGCAGTATTTT
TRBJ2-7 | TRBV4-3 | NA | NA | CASSQVWGNSYEQYF | TGCGCCAGCAGCCAAGTCTGGGGAAATTCCTACGAGCAGTACTTC
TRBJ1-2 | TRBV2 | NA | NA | CASSEEEGLVRTYGYTF | TGTGCCAGCAGTGAAGAAGAAGGTTTGGTCAGGACCTATGGCTACACCTTC
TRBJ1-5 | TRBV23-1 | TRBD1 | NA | CASSGRTGILQHF | TGCGCCAGCAGTGGTCGGACAGGGATACTCCAGCATTTT
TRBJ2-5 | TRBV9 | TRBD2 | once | CASSVGGMTSGAQETQYF | TGTGCCAGCAGCGTAGGAGGTATGACTAGCGGGGCCCAAGAGACCCAGTACTTC
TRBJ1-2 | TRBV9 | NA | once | CASSRGVYGYTF | TGTGCCAGCTCCAGGGGCGTCTATGGCTACACCTTC
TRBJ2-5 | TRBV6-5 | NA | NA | CASSTRPFTQETQYF | TGTGCCAGCAGTACCCGACCATTTACACAAGAGACCCAGTACTTC
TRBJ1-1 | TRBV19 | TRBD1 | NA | CASSVDRAFGEAFF | TGTGCCAGTAGTGTGGACAGGGCCTTCGGTGAAGCTTTCTTT
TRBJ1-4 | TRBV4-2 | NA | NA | CASSQVLGEKLFF | TGTGCCAGCAGCCAAGTTCTAGGCGAAAAACTGTTTTTT
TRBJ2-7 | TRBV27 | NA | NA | CASSLPRKEGIGEQYF | TGTGCCAGCAGTTTGCCTAGAAAGGAAGGAATCGGTGAGCAGTACTTC
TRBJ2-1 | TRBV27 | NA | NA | CASSLRGGQTYNEQFF | TGTGCCAGCAGTTTAAGAGGGGGGCAGACCTACAATGAGCAGTTCTTC
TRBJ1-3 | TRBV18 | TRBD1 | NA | CASSPRTGETFGNTIYF | TGTGCCAGCTCACCTCGGACAGGGGAGACTTTCGGAAACACCATATATTTT
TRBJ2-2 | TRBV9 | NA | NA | CASTPTGPGELFF | TGTGCCAGCACCCCGACGGGCCCCGGGGAGCTGTTTTTT
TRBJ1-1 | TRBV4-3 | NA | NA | CASSQHGGFTEAFF | TGCGCCAGCAGCCAACACGGCGGTTTCACTGAAGCTTTCTTT
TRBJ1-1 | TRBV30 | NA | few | CAWGVGGAEAFF | TGTGCCTGGGGGGTGGGGGGCGCTGAAGCTTTCTTT
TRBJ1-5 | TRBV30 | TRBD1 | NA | CAWMGQGINQPQHF | TGTGCCTGGATGGGACAGGGTATTAATCAGCCCCAGCATTTT
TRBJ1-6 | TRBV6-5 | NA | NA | CASSGTPPVYSPLHF | TGTGCCAGCAGTGGGACACCGCCTGTCTATTCACCCCTCCACTTT
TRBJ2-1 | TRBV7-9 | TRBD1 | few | CASSPKGGSYNEQFF | TGTGCCAGCAGCCCTAAAGGGGGCTCTTACAATGAGCAGTTCTTC
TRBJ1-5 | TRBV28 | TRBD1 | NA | CASSFLPTGYNQPQHF | TGTGCCAGCAGTTTTCTTCCGACAGGGTACAATCAGCCCCAGCATTTT
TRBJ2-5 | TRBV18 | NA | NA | CASSPDNIQETQYF | TGTGCCAGCTCACCGGATAATATACAAGAGACCCAGTACTTC
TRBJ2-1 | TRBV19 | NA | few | CASSVDGYNEQFF | TGTGCCAGTAGTGTCGACGGATACAATGAGCAGTTCTTC
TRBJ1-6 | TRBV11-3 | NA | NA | CASSPDLSPLHF | TGTGCCAGCAGCCCGGACCTTTCACCCCTCCACTTT
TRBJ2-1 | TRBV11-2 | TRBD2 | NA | CASSLGAGLDNEQFF | TGTGCCAGCAGCTTAGGAGCGGGGCTGGACAATGAGCAGTTCTTC
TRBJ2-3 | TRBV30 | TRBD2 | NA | CAWSLGLAGVRTQYF | TGTGCCTGGAGTCTAGGACTAGCGGGAGTAAGGACGCAGTATTTT
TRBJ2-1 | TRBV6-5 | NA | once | CASSWSNNEQFF | TGTGCCAGCAGTTGGTCGAACAATGAGCAGTTCTTC
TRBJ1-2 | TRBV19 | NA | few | CASSIEPGLGYTF | TGTGCCAGTAGTATAGAGCCCGGGTTAGGCTACACCTTC
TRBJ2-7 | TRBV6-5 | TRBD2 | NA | CASSYSAGRVHEQYF | TGTGCCAGCAGTTACTCTGCCGGGAGGGTACACGAGCAGTACTTC